This T cell receptor beta chain was obtained from a study of T cells after yellow fever vaccination. The ends lost 7 bases at V and 4 bases at J; junction bases unmatched: 5. The CDR3 has 13 residues. This clonotype has a count of ten or more. Its antigen is unknown. Points from the study as a whole: Repertoires obtained by FACS sorting could include abundant clonotypes that entered as contaminants from the bulk population. Clonotype sharing between CD4 and CD8 compartments was small. Reappearance after the booster was seen for most primary-vaccination clones, at 96% CD4 and 75% to 90% CD8.

UMIs and a universal primer site were added when TCR cDNA was made by 5'RACE template switching. TCRdb used MiXCR to reprocess the 5' RACE reads, holding one entry per CDR3 protein. The data contain roughly 68,000 distinct CDR3 sequences, about 7% of them singletons. This clonotype was sampled from a man in his late teens or twenties who received the YFV17D yellow fever vaccine. Here the sequenced sample was CD8+ T cells sorted from PBMCs, taken around 45 days after the first yellow fever vaccination. The rearrangement uses TRBV12-3 or TRBV12-4 and TRBJ1-2; 8 positions agree with TRBD1. CDR3 DNA sequence: TGTGCCAGCACATACAGGGGGTCCTATGGCTACACCTTC. Protein: CASTYRGSYGYTF.